Included here is one TCR beta chain sequence, with context. In the authors' methods: Scientists estimated how many nucleated cells there were by amplifying reference gene primers. The data were produced by immunoSEQ multiplex PCR, yet TCRdb's version contains in-frame clones alone and is incomplete. The V and J calls and clone size are taken from that table; D and trimming were inferred from the DNA. In the table there are roughly 86,000 clones, about 82% of which are singletons. The sample originates from a study of blood T cell repertoires in COVID-19. This receptor was identified in a middle-aged man with acute or convalescent COVID-19. Sequenced: peripheral blood.

The CDR3 loop is CASSLRSGDTDTQYF. CDR3 DNA: TGTGCCAGCAGCTTGCGGTCGGGAGACACAGATACGCAGTATTTT. The chain joins TRBV5-4 to TRBJ2-3; tentatively, D is TRBD2 (6 bases). This CDR3 comprises 15 residues. The V gene lost 1 base and the J gene lost 2 bases, with 11 bases spanning the gap. Germline CDR1 reads SGHNT; CDR2 reads YYREEE (reference sequence).